The T cell receptor (beta chain) described here comes from a study of Graves' ophthalmopathy and Graves' hyperthyroidism. Notes on the study in general: Discrimination between ophthalmopathy and stable hyperthyroidism by a 13-signature model showed about 85% sensitivity and over 70% specificity.

From RNA, the CDR3 regions of TCR beta chains were amplified and sequenced. The workflow started with a first-round RT-PCR run with HTBI primers and then moved on to a second-round multiplex PCR. TCRdb fed the multiplex PCR reads into MiXCR, producing one record per CDR3 protein. The data contain hundreds of thousands of distinct CDR3 sequences, roughly 21% of them singletons. This CDR3 contains 15 residues. From germline, CDR1 is DFQATT and CDR2 SNEGSKA (reference sequence). The J segment lost 5 bases and the V segment lost 1 base, leaving 6 bases of the junction unmatched. Ten or more counts support this clonotype. No antigen is known for it. Diagnostic conclusions were grounded in clinical symptoms, serum thyroxine, TRAb, thyroid ultrasound and orbital computed tomography.

This sequence was found in a woman between 18 and 29 years old with stable Graves' hyperthyroidism. The J gene is TRBJ2-5, the V gene TRBV20-1; 11 bases are shared with TRBD1. The sequenced sample was peripheral blood. In nucleotides, the CDR3 is TGCAGTGCTAGAGCCGGACAGGGGGCTGGTGAGACCCAGTACTTC. This encodes CSARAGQGAGETQYF.